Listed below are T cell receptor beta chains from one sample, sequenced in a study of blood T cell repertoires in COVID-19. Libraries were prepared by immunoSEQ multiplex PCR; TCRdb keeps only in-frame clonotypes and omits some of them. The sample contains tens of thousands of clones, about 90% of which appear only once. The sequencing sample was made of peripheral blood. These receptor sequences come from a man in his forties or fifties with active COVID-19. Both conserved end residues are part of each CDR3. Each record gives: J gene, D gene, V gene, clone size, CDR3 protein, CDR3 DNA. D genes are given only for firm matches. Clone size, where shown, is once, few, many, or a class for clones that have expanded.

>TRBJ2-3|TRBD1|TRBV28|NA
CASNTGASTDTQYF
TGTGCCAGCAATACAGGGGCGAGTACAGATACGCAGTATTTT
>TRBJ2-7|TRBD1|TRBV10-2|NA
CASTSWDREYEQYF
TGCGCCAGCACCTCATGGGACAGGGAGTACGAGCAGTACTTC
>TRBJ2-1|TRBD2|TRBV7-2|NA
CASSSGVVASGYNEQFF
TGTGCCAGCAGCTCGGGGGTAGTTGCTAGCGGGTACAATGAGCAGTTCTTC
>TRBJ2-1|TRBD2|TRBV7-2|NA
CASSSGTSGDNEQFF
TGTGCCAGCAGCTCCGGGACTAGCGGAGACAATGAGCAGTTCTTC
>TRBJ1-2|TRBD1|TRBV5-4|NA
CASRAGTDYGYTF
TGTGCCAGCAGGGCCGGGACAGACTATGGCTACACCTTC
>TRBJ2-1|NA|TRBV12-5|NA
CASGLVRGGIDNEQFF
TGTGCTAGTGGTTTGGTACGAGGCGGGATTGACAATGAGCAGTTCTTC
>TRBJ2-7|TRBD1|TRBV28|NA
CASSGVRTGAYEQYF
TGTGCCAGCAGTGGGGTTAGGACAGGAGCCTACGAGCAGTACTTC
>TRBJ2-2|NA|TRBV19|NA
CASKVQGSNTGELFF
TGTGCCAGTAAGGTTCAGGGGTCGAACACCGGGGAGCTGTTTTTT
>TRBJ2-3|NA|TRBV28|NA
CASSFGGTPDTQYF
TGTGCCAGCAGTTTTGGCGGGACTCCAGATACGCAGTATTTT
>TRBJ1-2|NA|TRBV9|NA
CASSVGVSYGYTF
TGTGCCAGCAGCGTAGGAGTTTCCTATGGCTACACCTTC
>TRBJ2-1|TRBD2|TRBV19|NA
CASSVRGLGYNEQFF
TGTGCCAGTAGTGTCAGGGGACTAGGATACAATGAGCAGTTCTTC
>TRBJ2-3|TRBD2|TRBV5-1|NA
CASKRGSGTDTQYF
TGCGCCAGCAAACGCGGGAGTGGCACAGATACGCAGTATTTT
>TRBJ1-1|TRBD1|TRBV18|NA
CASSPSTGVDTEAFF
TGTGCCAGCTCACCATCGACAGGGGTCGACACTGAAGCTTTCTTT
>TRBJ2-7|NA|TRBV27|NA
CASSATGVMSYEQYF
TGTGCCAGCAGCGCGACCGGGGTGATGTCCTACGAGCAGTACTTC
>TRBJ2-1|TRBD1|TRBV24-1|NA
CATSEDRGYNEQFF
TGTGCCACCAGTGAGGACAGGGGCTACAATGAGCAGTTCTTC
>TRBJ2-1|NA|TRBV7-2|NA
CASSSYPRFEQFF
TGTGCCAGCAGCTCATACCCTAGGTTTGAGCAGTTCTTC
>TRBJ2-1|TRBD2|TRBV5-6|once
CASSLAGGGSYNEQFF
TGTGCCAGCAGCTTGGCGGGCGGGGGGTCGTACAATGAGCAGTTCTTC
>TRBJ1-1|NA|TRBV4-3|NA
CASSQDSGGGFTEAFF
TGCGCCAGCAGCCAAGATTCGGGTGGAGGGTTCACTGAAGCTTTCTTT
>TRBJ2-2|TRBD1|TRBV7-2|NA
CASSIQGARGGELFF
TGTGCCAGCAGCATCCAGGGGGCGCGTGGCGGGGAGCTGTTTTTT
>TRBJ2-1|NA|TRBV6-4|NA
CASSITASNEQFF
TGTGCCAGCAGTATTACAGCTTCCAATGAGCAGTTCTTC
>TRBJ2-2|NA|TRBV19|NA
CASSIDDLLAGELFF
TGTGCCAGTAGTATAGATGACTTATTAGCCGGGGAGCTGTTTTTT
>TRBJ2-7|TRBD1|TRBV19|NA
CASSPTGASEQYF
TGTGCCAGTAGTCCGACAGGGGCCTCCGAGCAGTACTTC